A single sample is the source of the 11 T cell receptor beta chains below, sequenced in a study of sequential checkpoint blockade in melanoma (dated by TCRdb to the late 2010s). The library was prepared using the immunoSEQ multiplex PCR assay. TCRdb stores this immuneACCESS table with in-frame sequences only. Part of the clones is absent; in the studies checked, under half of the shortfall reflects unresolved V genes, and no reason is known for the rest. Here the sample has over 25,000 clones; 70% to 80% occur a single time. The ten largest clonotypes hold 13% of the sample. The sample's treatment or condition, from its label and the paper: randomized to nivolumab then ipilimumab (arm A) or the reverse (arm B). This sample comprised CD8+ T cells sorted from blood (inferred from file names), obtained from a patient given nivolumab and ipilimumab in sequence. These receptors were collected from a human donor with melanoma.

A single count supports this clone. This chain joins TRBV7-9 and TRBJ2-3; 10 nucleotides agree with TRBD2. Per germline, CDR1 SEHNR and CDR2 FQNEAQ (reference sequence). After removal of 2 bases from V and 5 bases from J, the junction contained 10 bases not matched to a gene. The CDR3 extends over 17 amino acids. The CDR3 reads CASSLLSGGAPGDTQYF. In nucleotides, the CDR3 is TGTGCCAGCAGCTTACTAAGCGGGGGGGCCCCGGGAGATACGCAGTATTTT.

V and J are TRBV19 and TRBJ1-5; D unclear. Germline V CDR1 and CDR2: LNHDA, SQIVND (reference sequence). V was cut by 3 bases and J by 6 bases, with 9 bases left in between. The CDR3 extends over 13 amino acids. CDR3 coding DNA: TGTGCCAGTAGTATGGCAGGCACTCAGCCCCAGCATTTT. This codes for CASSMAGTQPQHF.

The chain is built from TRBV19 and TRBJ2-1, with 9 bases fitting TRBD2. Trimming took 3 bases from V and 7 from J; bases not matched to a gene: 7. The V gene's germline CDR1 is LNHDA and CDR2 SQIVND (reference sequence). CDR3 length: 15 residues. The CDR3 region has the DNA TGTGCCAGTAGTATCCGAGCGGGGGGAACTAATGAGCAGTTCTTC. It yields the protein CASSIRAGGTNEQFF.

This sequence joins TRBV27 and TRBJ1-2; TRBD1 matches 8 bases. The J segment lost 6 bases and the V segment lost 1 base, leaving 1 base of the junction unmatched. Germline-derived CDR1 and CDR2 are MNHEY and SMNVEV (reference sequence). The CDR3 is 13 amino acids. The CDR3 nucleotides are TGTGCCAGCAGTTTATACAGGGGGGATGGCTACACCTTC. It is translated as CASSLYRGDGYTF.

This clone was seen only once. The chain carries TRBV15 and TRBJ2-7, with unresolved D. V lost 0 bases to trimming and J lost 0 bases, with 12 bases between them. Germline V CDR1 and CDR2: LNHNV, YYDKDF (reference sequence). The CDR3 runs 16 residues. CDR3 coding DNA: TGTGCCACCAGCAGAGATTACCTGACAAGCTCCTACGAGCAGTACTTC. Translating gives CATSRDYLTSSYEQYF.

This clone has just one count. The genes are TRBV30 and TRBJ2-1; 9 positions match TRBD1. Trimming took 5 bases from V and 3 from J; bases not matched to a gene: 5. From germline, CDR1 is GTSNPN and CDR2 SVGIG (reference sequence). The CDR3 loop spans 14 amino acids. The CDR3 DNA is TGTGCCTGGGCCGGGACAGGGCTCTACAATGAGCAGTTCTTC. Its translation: CAWAGTGLYNEQFF.

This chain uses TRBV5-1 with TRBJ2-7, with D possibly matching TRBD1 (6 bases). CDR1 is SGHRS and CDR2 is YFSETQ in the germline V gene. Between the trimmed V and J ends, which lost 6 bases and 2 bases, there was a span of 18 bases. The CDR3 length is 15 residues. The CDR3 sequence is CASTLTGSRTYEQYF. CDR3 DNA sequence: TGCGCCAGCACCCTAACAGGGTCCAGGACCTACGAGCAGTACTTC.

In DNA form, the CDR3 reads TGTGCCAGCAGCGGCAGGGGTACTGAAGCTTTCTTT. Its protein is CASSGRGTEAFF. The chain is built from TRBV4-2 and TRBJ1-1, with D possibly TRBD1 on 6 matching bases. There are 12 residues in the CDR3. The germline V and J ends were trimmed by 5 bases and 5 bases, with 9 bases remaining between them. CDR1 is LGHNA and CDR2 is YNFKEQ in the germline V gene.

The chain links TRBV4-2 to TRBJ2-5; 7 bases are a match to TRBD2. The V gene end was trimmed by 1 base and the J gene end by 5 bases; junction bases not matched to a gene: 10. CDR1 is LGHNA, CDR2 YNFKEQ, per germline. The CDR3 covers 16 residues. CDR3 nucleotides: TGTGCCAGCAGCCAAGGGGGGGACTATGGGGCGGAGACCCAGTACTTC. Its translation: CASSQGGDYGAETQYF.

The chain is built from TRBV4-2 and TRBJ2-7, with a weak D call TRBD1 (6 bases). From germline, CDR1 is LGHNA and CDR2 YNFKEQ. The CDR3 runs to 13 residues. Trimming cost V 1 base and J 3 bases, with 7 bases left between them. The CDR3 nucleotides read TGTGCCAGCAGCCAAGGGGACATCTACGAGCAGTACTTC. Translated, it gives CASSQGDIYEQYF.

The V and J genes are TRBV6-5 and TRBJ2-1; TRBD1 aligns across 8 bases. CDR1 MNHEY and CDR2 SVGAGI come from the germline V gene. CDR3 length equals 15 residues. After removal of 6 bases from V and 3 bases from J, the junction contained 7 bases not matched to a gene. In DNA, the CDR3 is TGTGCCAGCAGGATAGCCGGGACAGGCTACAATGAGCAGTTCTTC. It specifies CASRIAGTGYNEQFF.